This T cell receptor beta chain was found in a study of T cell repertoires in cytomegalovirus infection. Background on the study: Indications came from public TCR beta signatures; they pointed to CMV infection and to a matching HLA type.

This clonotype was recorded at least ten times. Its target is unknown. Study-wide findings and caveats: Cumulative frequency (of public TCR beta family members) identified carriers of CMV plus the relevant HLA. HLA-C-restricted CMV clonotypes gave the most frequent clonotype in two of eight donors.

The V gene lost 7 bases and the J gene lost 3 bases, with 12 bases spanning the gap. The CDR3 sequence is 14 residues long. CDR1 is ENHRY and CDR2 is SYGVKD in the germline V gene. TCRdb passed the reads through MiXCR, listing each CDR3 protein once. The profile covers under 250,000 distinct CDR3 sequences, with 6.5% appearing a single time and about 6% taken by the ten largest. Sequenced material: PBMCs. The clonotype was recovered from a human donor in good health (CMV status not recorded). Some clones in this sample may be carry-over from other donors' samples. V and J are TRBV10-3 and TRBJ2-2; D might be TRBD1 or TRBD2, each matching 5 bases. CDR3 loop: CAIKGRGDTGELFF. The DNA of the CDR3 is TGTGCCATCAAAGGCAGAGGGGACACCGGGGAGCTGTTTTTT.